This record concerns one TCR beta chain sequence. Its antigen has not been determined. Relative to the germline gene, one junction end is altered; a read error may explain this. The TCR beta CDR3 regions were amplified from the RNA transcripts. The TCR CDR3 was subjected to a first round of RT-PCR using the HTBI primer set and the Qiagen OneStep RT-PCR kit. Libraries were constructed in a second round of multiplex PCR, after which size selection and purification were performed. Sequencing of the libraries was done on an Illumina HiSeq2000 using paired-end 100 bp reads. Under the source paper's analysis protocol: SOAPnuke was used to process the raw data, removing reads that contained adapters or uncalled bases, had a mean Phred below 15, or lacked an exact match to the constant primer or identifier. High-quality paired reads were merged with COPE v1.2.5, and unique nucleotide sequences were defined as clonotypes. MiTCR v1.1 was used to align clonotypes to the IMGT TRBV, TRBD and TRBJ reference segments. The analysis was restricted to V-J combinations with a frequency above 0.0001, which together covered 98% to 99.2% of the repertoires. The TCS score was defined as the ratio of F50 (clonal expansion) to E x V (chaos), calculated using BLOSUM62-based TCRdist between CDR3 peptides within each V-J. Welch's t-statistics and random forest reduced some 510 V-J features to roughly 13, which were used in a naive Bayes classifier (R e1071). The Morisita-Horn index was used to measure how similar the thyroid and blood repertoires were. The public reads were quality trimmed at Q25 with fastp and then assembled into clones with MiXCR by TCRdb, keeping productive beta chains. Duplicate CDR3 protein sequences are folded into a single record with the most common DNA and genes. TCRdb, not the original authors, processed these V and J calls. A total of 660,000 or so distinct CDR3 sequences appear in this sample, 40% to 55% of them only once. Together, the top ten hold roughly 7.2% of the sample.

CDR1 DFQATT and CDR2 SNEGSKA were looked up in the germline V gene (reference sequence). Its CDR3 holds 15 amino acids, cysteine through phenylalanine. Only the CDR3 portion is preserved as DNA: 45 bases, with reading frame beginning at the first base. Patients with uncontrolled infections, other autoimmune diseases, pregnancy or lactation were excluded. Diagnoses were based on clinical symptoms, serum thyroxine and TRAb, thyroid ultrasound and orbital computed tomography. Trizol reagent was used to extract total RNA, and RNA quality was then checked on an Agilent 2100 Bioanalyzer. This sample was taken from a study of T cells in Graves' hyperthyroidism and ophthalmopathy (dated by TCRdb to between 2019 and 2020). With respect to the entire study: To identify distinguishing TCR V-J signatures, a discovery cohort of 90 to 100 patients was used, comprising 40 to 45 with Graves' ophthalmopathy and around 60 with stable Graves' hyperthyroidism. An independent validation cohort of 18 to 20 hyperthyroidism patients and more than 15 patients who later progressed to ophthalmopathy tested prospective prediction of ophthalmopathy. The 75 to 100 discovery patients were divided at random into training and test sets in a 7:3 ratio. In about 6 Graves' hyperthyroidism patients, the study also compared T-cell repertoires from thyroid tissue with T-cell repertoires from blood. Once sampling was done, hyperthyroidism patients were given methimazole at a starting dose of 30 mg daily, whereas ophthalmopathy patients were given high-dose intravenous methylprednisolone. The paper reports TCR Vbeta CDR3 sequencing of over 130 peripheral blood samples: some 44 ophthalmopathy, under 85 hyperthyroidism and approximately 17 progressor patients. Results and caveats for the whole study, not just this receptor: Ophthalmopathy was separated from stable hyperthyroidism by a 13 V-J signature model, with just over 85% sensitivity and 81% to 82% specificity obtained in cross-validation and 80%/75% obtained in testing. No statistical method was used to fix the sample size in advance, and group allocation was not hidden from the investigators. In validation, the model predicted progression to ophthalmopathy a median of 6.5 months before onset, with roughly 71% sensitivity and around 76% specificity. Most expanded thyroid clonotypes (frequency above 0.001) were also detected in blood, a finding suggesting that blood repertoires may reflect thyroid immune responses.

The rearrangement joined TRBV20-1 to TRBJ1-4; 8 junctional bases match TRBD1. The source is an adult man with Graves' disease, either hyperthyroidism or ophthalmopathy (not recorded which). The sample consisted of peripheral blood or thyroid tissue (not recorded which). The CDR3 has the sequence CSAYQGAGRNEKLLF. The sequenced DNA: TGCAGTGCTTATCAGGGGGCAGGACGGAATGAAAAACTGCTTTTT.